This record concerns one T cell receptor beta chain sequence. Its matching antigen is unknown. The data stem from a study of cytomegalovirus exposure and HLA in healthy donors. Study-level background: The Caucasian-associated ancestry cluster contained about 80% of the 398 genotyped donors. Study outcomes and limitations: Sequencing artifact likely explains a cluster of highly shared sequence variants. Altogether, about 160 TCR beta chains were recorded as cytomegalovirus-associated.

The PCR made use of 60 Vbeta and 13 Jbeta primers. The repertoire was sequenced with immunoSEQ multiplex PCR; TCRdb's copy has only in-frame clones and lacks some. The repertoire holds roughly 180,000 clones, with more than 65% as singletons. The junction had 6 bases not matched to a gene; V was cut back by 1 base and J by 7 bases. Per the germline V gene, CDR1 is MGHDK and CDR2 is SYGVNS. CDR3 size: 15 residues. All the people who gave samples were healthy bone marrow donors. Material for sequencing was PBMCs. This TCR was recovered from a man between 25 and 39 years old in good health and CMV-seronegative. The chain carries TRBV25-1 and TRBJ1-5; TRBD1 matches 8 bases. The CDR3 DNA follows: TGTGCCAGCAGTGAATCAACAGGGGGTGGCCAGCCCCAGCATTTT. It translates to CASSESTGGGQPQHF.